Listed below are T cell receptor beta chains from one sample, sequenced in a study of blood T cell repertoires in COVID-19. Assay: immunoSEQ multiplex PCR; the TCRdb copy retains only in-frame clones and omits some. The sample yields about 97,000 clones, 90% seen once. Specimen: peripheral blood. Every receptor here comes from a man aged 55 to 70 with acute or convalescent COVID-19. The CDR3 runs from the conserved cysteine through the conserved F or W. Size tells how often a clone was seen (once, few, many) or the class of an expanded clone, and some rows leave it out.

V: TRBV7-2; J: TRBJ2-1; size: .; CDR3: CASSLVALAGGYNEQFF
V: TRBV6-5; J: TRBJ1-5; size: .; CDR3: CASSLWRSQPQHF
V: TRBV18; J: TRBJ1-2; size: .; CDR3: CASSSAGTGNYGYTF
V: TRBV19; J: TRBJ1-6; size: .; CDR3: CASSPTGGGNSPLHF
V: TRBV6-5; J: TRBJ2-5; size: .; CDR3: CASSSYGDRGQETQYF
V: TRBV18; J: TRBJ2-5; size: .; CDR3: CASSPSSQGAETQYF
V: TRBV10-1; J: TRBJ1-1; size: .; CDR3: CASSVGANTEAFF
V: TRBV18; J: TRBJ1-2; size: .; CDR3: CASSPSRDGYTF
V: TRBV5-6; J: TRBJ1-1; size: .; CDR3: CASSFRRGVTEAFF
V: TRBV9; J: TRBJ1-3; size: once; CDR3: CASSTSRDSGNTIYF
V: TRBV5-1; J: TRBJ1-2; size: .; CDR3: CASSSQGAGYGYTF
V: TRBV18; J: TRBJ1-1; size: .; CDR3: CASSQTIGQGEAFF
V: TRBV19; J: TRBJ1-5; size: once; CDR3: CASSIEGVSNQPQHF
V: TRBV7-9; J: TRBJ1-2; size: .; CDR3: CASSPSGTGDGYTF
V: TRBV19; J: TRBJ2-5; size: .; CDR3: CASSIDKRGGWETQYF
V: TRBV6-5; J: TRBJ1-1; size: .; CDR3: CASSNPGTEAFF
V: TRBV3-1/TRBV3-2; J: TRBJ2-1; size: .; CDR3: CASSQGRGEYNEQFF
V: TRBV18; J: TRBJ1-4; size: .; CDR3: CASSRGQGATNEKLFF
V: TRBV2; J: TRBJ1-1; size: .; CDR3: CASIEQGAIGTTEAFF
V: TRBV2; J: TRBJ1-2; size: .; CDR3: CASAAGGRHYGYTF
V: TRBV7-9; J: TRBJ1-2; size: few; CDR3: CASSLGGGHKDGYTF
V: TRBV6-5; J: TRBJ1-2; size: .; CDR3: CASSYSATANSYGYTF